Listed below are T cell receptor beta chains from one sample, sequenced in a study of blood T cell repertoires in COVID-19. Method: immunoSEQ multiplex PCR; TCRdb's copy keeps in-frame clones and lacks some. This table has some 220,000 clones, approximately 85% appearing once. What was sequenced was peripheral blood. The receptors derive from a woman in her 70s with COVID-19, enrolled during active disease. Each CDR3 is given with its conserved first and last residue. Each record gives: J gene, V gene, CDR3 protein.

J: TRBJ1-2
V: TRBV25-1
CDR3: CASSHPDRVHGYTF

J: TRBJ2-1
V: TRBV4-3
CDR3: CASSQDRTSGVGEQFF

J: TRBJ1-1
V: TRBV2
CDR3: CARKQGKGTEAFF

J: TRBJ1-2
V: TRBV19
CDR3: CASSGTGGFYGYTF

J: TRBJ2-1
V: TRBV5-1
CDR3: CASSPTTGKAYNEQFF

J: TRBJ2-5
V: TRBV5-5
CDR3: CASSLLYQETQYF

J: TRBJ1-3
V: TRBV6-1
CDR3: CASSDWGRGLGNTIYF

J: TRBJ1-4
V: TRBV30
CDR3: CAWSRGQGREKLFF

J: TRBJ2-7
V: TRBV7-2
CDR3: CASASGQDILTSDEQYF

J: TRBJ2-7
V: TRBV11-2
CDR3: CASSLYPGGQSYEQYF

J: TRBJ2-5
V: TRBV29-1
CDR3: CSGRDRFHQETQYF

J: TRBJ2-7
V: TRBV7-9
CDR3: CASSQEGHEQYF

J: TRBJ1-2
V: TRBV2
CDR3: CASRKTDRGDGYTF

J: TRBJ1-5
V: TRBV11-2
CDR3: CASSLPNQPQHF

J: TRBJ1-5
V: TRBV19
CDR3: CASSMSGPQHF

J: TRBJ1-4
V: TRBV10-1
CDR3: CASSETRDTAPTNEKLFF

J: TRBJ1-1
V: TRBV30
CDR3: CAWSLGTGGDTEAFF